This TCR beta chain came from a study of blood T cells in healthy people across ages. This clonotype was picked up a small number of times. Primers used in a second PCR of about 6 to 11 cycles were a sample-barcoded 5' primer and a J-beta primer mix. TCRdb redid the calling of the 5' RACE reads with MiXCR, one entry per CDR3 protein. The sample has about 720,000 distinct CDR3 sequences; approximately 21% are singletons. CDR3 size: 16 residues. V lost 4 bases to trimming and J lost 0 bases; unmatched junction nucleotides: 6. Germline values: CDR1 LNHDA, CDR2 SQIVND (reference sequence). Sequencing was carried out using blood. The clonotype comes from a man in his 70s in good health. The chain couples TRBV19 to TRBJ2-1, with 7 positions matching TRBD2. CDR3 sequence reads: CASSTPLAGSYNEQFF. CDR3 DNA sequence: TGTGCCAGTAGTACCCCCTTAGCGGGCTCCTACAATGAGCAGTTCTTC.